This is a list of T cell receptor beta chains from one sample in a study of blood T cell repertoires in COVID-19. The table came from immunoSEQ multiplex PCR; TCRdb's copy has only in-frame clones and leaves some out. The sample consists of fewer than 650,000 clones, roughly nine tenths of them appearing once. Sequencing was carried out using peripheral blood. Every receptor here comes from a woman aged 45 to 65 with COVID-19, enrolled during active disease. Both conserved end residues are part of each CDR3. The D gene is left open where the match is weak. Clone size appears in some rows only: once, few, many, or a class for an expanded clone.

>TRBJ2-3|TRBV28|TRBD2|-
TGTGCCAGCAGGGGGGGGGACTTCACAGATACGCAGTATTTT
CASRGGDFTDTQYF
>TRBJ1-1|TRBV20-1|TRBD1|once
TGCAGTGCTAGTCTGACAGGGGGCGCAGGTGAAGCTTTCTTT
CSASLTGGAGEAFF
>TRBJ2-1|TRBV4-2|TRBD2|-
TGTGCCAGCAGCCCCCAGGGACTAGCGGTTTACAATGAGCAGTTCTTC
CASSPQGLAVYNEQFF
>TRBJ2-7|TRBV7-5|-|-
TGTGCCAGCAGCCCAAACTACGAGCAGTACTTC
CASSPNYEQYF
>TRBJ1-2|TRBV7-8|TRBD1|few
TGTGCCAGCAGCTTTCGGGACAGGGATGGCTACACCTTC
CASSFRDRDGYTF
>TRBJ1-2|TRBV13|-|-
TGTGCCAGCAGCAAATACGTGGGGGTTAGCGGCTATGGCTACACCTTC
CASSKYVGVSGYGYTF
>TRBJ1-2|TRBV6-5|TRBD1|-
TGTGCCAGCAGTTCCGGGACAGAGAACTATGGCTACACCTTC
CASSSGTENYGYTF
>TRBJ1-5|TRBV5-5|-|-
TGTGCCAGCAGCTTGGGGGCAGGGTCCAATCAGCCCCAGCATTTT
CASSLGAGSNQPQHF
>TRBJ2-3|TRBV5-1|-|-
TGCGCCAGCAGCTCCGGAGCCAGAGCTGCCACAGATACGCAGTATTTT
CASSSGARAATDTQYF
>TRBJ2-1|TRBV7-9|TRBD2|-
TGTGCCAGCAGCTTACGCGGGGGGCAGGGGAAGGATGAGCAGTTCTTC
CASSLRGGQGKDEQFF
>TRBJ1-2|TRBV12-3/TRBV12-4|-|-
TGTGCCAGCAGTTCCCCACGGAGGTATGGCTACACCTTC
CASSSPRRYGYTF
>TRBJ2-2|TRBV5-1|-|-
TGCGCCAGCAGCTCCCGGAGGAGTCCGAACACCGGGGAGCTGTTTTTT
CASSSRRSPNTGELFF
>TRBJ1-6|TRBV19|-|-
TGTGCCAGTAGTCCTTTAGTTTCCGATAATTCACCCCTCCACTTT
CASSPLVSDNSPLHF
>TRBJ2-7|TRBV5-1|TRBD1|once
TGCGCCAGCAGCCAGGGACAGTACGAGCAGTACTTC
CASSQGQYEQYF
>TRBJ1-1|TRBV30|-|-
TGTGCCTGGAGCGGGGCGTTAAGGGGGACTGAAGCTTTCTTT
CAWSGALRGTEAFF
>TRBJ1-4|TRBV5-1|TRBD1|-
TGCGCCAGCAGCTTGGAGGGGGCCAGGGGGAATGAAAAACTGTTTTTT
CASSLEGARGNEKLFF
>TRBJ1-1|TRBV11-2|-|once
TGTGCCAGCAGCTTAGGTTTGCAACTGATGAACACTGAAGCTTTCTTT
CASSLGLQLMNTEAFF
>TRBJ2-1|TRBV5-1|TRBD1|once
TGCGCCAGCAGCTTGACAGGGGCGAGGGGAGAGCAGTTCTTC
CASSLTGARGEQFF
>TRBJ1-1|TRBV13|TRBD1|-
TGTGCCAGCAGCTGGGACAGAATGAACACTGAAGCTTTCTTT
CASSWDRMNTEAFF
>TRBJ1-2|TRBV11-2|-|-
TGTGCCAGCAGCTCAGGGGCCAATTGGGTCTATGGCTACACCTTC
CASSSGANWVYGYTF
>TRBJ2-3|TRBV7-3|-|-
TGTGCCAGCAGCCCGAAGACAGGGACTAGCACAGATACGCAGTATTTT
CASSPKTGTSTDTQYF
>TRBJ2-7|TRBV2|TRBD1|-
TGTGCCAGCACCTTAGAGGGACAGGGGGCTATTAACGAGCAGTACTTC
CASTLEGQGAINEQYF
>TRBJ2-7|TRBV6-5|-|few
TGTGCCAGCACCCAAGGAGGGTTGTGGTACTTC
CASTQGGLWYF
>TRBJ1-2|TRBV4-1|-|-
TGCGCCAGCAGCCTGGGACATACGAAAGGCTACACCTTC
CASSLGHTKGYTF
>TRBJ2-7|TRBV2|TRBD2|-
TGTGCCAGCATGGGGGGGTCCTACGAGCAGTACTTC
CASMGGSYEQYF
>TRBJ1-2|TRBV24-1|TRBD1|-
TGTGCCACCAGTGACCACCGACAGGGGGCACTGGGCTACACCTTC
CATSDHRQGALGYTF